This TCR beta chain is from a study of blood T cell repertoires in COVID-19. Study details: The United States, Italy and Spain supplied acute and convalescent COVID-19 samples. Nucleic acid was either cDNA or gDNA, and it came from T cells, B-cell-depleted T cells, or PBMCs.

Profiling relied on immunoSEQ multiplex PCR, and the TCRdb table lists in-frame clones only, not all of them. Here the sample spans about 83,000 clones, around nine tenths being singletons. Germline V gene data show CDR1 as MNHEY and CDR2 as SVGAGI. This CDR3 comprises 14 residues. The V and J ends lost 5 bases and 7 bases, in that order; junction bases with no gene match: 7. The chain combines TRBV6-5 with TRBJ1-3; 8 bases align to TRBD1. Sequencing used peripheral blood. The source is an elderly woman with active or convalescent COVID-19. CDR3 sequence: CASSQDRARNTIYF. The CDR3 coding sequence is TGTGCCAGCAGTCAGGACAGGGCAAGGAACACCATATATTTT.